The rows below give T cell receptor beta chains drawn from one sample of a study of blood T cell repertoires in COVID-19. Method: immunoSEQ multiplex PCR; TCRdb's copy keeps in-frame clones and lacks some. The sample records 35,000 to 55,000 clones, around 90% being singletons. The sequenced sample consisted of peripheral blood. The source of these receptors is a man aged 45-65 years with active COVID-19. The CDR3 runs from the conserved cysteine through the conserved F or W. The D gene is left open where the match is weak. For some rows the clone size is stated as once, few or many, or as a class when expanded; others skip it.

j_call v_call clone_size d_call cdr3_aa cdr3_nt
TRBJ1-3 TRBV18 NA NA CASSPYGRSSGNTIYF TGTGCCAGCTCACCATATGGCAGAAGCTCTGGAAACACCATATATTTT
TRBJ2-7 TRBV2 NA NA CASSPQGGEIYEQYF TGTGCCAGCAGCCCACAGGGTGGTGAAATATACGAGCAGTACTTC
TRBJ2-3 TRBV7-8 NA NA CASSLTLAGADTQYF TGTGCCAGCAGCTTAACCCTAGCCGGCGCAGATACGCAGTATTTT
TRBJ1-5 TRBV6-5 NA NA CATGQSDQPQHF TGTGCCACCGGACAGTCCGATCAGCCCCAGCATTTT
TRBJ2-2 TRBV6-2/TRBV6-3 NA TRBD1 CASSYDPTGGRELFF TGTGCCAGCAGTTACGACCCGACAGGGGGCAGGGAGCTGTTTTTT
TRBJ1-6 TRBV21-1 NA NA CASSKGNTNSPLHF TGTGCCAGCAGCAAAGGTAACACCAATTCACCCCTCCACTTT
TRBJ1-2 TRBV29-1 NA NA CSVALTGSRGYTF TGCAGCGTTGCCCTCACGGGGAGCCGTGGCTACACCTTC
TRBJ1-2 TRBV12-3/TRBV12-4 NA NA CASSSLKNYGYTF TGTGCCAGCAGTTCTTTAAAAAACTATGGCTACACCTTC
TRBJ2-2 TRBV4-1 NA TRBD2 CASGLQTSFPGELFF TGCGCCAGCGGCCTACAGACTAGCTTCCCCGGGGAGCTGTTTTTT
TRBJ2-7 TRBV24-1 NA NA CATSEDSYEQYF TGTGCCACCAGTGAAGACAGCTACGAGCAGTACTTC
TRBJ2-2 TRBV27 NA NA CASTHNRDGELFF TGTGCCAGCACTCATAACAGGGACGGGGAGCTGTTTTTT
TRBJ1-6 TRBV6-4 NA NA CASSEDSNSPLHF TGTGCCAGCAGTGAGGACAGTAATTCACCCCTCCACTTT
TRBJ1-6 TRBV18 NA TRBD1 CASSPRRGQGVGDSPLHF TGTGCCAGCTCACCGAGAAGGGGACAGGGGGTTGGGGATTCACCCCTCCACTTT
TRBJ1-1 TRBV7-9 NA NA CASSGGGIMNTEAFF TGTGCCAGCAGCGGCGGGGGGATTATGAACACTGAAGCTTTCTTT
TRBJ2-7 TRBV30 NA TRBD1 CAWSTGVYEQYF TGTGCCTGGAGTACAGGGGTTTACGAGCAGTACTTC
TRBJ2-2 TRBV7-3 NA NA CASSPTGGGADTGELFF TGTGCCAGCAGCCCCACCGGTGGGGGGGCGGACACCGGGGAGCTGTTTTTT
TRBJ2-2 TRBV19 NA NA CASSIGAPGELFF TGTGCCAGTAGTATAGGGGCACCCGGGGAGCTGTTTTTT
TRBJ1-2 TRBV7-9 NA TRBD1 CASSGTGRGQGYTF TGTGCCAGCAGCGGCACGGGCAGGGGGCAGGGCTACACCTTC
TRBJ2-4 TRBV23-1 NA TRBD1 CASSPGTGIFLTKNIQYF TGCGCCAGCAGTCCTGGGACAGGGATTTTCCTGACCAAAAACATTCAGTACTTC
TRBJ2-3 TRBV5-6 NA NA CASSGPNTQYF TGTGCCAGCAGCGGCCCCAATACGCAGTATTTT
TRBJ2-1 TRBV15 NA NA CATSSRTGGEQFF TGTGCCACCAGCAGCCGTACAGGTGGTGAGCAGTTCTTC
TRBJ1-5 TRBV19 NA TRBD1 CASSTGQGRNQPQHF TGTGCCAGTAGTACCGGACAGGGCCGCAATCAGCCCCAGCATTTT
TRBJ2-5 TRBV2 NA TRBD2 CASSEGRSGGAGTQYF TGTGCCAGCAGTGAAGGGCGTAGCGGGGGGGCCGGGACCCAGTACTTC
TRBJ1-6 TRBV4-3 NA TRBD1 CASSHGTGNKSPLHF TGCGCCAGCAGCCACGGGACAGGGAATAAGTCACCCCTCCACTTT
TRBJ2-3 TRBV18 NA NA CASSPGATDTQYF TGTGCCAGCTCACCAGGGGCCACAGATACGCAGTATTTT
TRBJ1-2 TRBV30 NA TRBD1 CAWSVTGQGGYTF TGTGCCTGGAGTGTAACTGGACAGGGTGGTTACACCTTC
TRBJ2-3 TRBV28 NA TRBD1 CASSLGTGRRGTDTQYF TGTGCCAGCAGTTTAGGGACAGGGAGACGGGGCACAGATACGCAGTATTTT
TRBJ1-1 TRBV12-3/TRBV12-4 NA NA CASSPQYTEAFF TGTGCCAGCAGTCCCCAATACACTGAAGCTTTCTTT
TRBJ2-6 TRBV5-1 NA NA CASSSGAWQIPGANVLTF TGCGCCAGCAGCTCTGGAGCTTGGCAGATTCCTGGGGCCAACGTCCTGACTTTC
TRBJ2-7 TRBV23-1 NA TRBD2 CASSQTSGGHPYEQYF TGCGCCAGCAGTCAGACTAGCGGGGGGCATCCCTACGAGCAGTACTTC
TRBJ2-7 TRBV27 NA TRBD1 CASSLNRGPYEQYF TGTGCCAGCAGTTTAAACAGGGGACCCTACGAGCAGTACTTC
TRBJ2-5 TRBV9 NA NA CASSAFTRGIFGETQYF TGTGCCAGCAGCGCATTCACCAGGGGAATATTTGGAGAGACCCAGTACTTC
TRBJ1-6 TRBV30 NA TRBD1 CAWSGTGHPYNSPLHF TGTGCCTGGAGTGGGACAGGTCATCCGTATAATTCACCCCTCCACTTT
TRBJ1-1 TRBV19 NA TRBD1 CASRRDSNMNTEAFF TGTGCCAGTAGGCGGGACAGCAATATGAACACTGAAGCTTTCTTT
TRBJ2-2 TRBV24-1 NA NA CATSDATVVLSTGELFF TGTGCCACCAGTGATGCAACAGTTGTGCTCTCCACGGGGGAGCTGTTTTTT
TRBJ1-3 TRBV14 NA NA CASSRRGRFSGNTIYF TGTGCCAGCAGCCGCAGGGGACGGTTCTCTGGAAACACCATATATTTT
TRBJ2-1 TRBV9 once NA CASSPRLTAGNEQFF TGTGCCAGCAGCCCCCGACTCACCGCTGGGAATGAGCAGTTCTTC
TRBJ2-7 TRBV6-2/TRBV6-3 NA NA CASSYNGGPYEQYF TGTGCCAGCAGTTATAACGGCGGGCCCTACGAGCAGTACTTC
TRBJ2-3 TRBV7-3 NA TRBD2 CASSLQAGGQDTQYF TGTGCCAGCAGCTTACAAGCGGGGGGGCAAGATACGCAGTATTTT
TRBJ1-3 TRBV6-1 once TRBD1 CASSEAPGGGGNTIYF TGTGCCAGCAGCGAAGCCCCAGGGGGAGGTGGAAACACCATATATTTT
TRBJ1-1 TRBV7-9 NA NA CASSLIGTGHLNTEAFF TGTGCCAGCAGCTTAATAGGGACGGGACACTTGAACACTGAAGCTTTCTTT
TRBJ1-5 TRBV5-5 NA NA CASSPWGGGSNQPQHF TGTGCCAGCAGCCCATGGGGGGGTGGGAGCAATCAGCCCCAGCATTTT
TRBJ1-2 TRBV6-5 NA TRBD1 CASIAGTGLHYGYTF TGTGCCAGCATAGCCGGGACAGGACTGCACTATGGCTACACCTTC